Listed here is a single T cell receptor (beta chain). Its target is not known. The data originate from a study of CD8 T cells in ankylosing spondylitis. Findings and limits, study-wide: Characteristic of ankylosing spondylitis blood, it appeared, was a TCR beta motif comprising several highly homologous variants. There was reportedly significant enrichment of clones that were disease-linked in matched ankylosing spondylitis synovial fluid. The disease-linked clones had a CD8+ phenotype and low blood frequencies.

MiXCR, applied by TCRdb to the 5' RACE reads, yields one record per CDR3 protein. This table has approximately 400,000 distinct CDR3 sequences, over 15% appearing once. V shed 6 bases and J 2 bases; nucleotides not matched to a gene: 6. Looked up from germline, CDR1 is ENHRY and CDR2 is SYGVKD. This CDR3 is built from 15 residues. The receptor comes from a male donor with ankylosing spondylitis. The specimen sequenced was blood, either unsorted or a sorted T cell fraction (not recorded which). This sequence joins TRBV10-3 and TRBJ2-3; 9 nucleotides line up with TRBD2. CDR3 sequence reads: CAIRGLAGNTDTQYF. The CDR3 DNA follows: TGTGCCATCAGGGGGCTAGCGGGAAACACAGATACGCAGTATTTT.